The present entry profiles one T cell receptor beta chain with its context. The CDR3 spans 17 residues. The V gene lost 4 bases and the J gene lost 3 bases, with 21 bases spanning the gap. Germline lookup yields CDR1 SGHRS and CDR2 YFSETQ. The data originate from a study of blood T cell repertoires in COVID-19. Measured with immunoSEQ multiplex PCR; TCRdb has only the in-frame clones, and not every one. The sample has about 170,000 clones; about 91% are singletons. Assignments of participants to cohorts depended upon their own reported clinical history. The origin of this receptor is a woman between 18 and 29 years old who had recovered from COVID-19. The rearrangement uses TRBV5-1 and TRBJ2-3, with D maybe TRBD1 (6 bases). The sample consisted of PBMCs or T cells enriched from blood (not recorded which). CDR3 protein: CASSAPASNRVTDTQYF. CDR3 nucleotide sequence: TGCGCCAGCAGCGCACCGGCATCTAACAGGGTTACAGATACGCAGTATTTT.